This is a list of T cell receptor beta chains from one sample in a study of glioma-infiltrating T cells. TCRdb used MiXCR to reprocess the multiplex PCR reads, holding one entry per CDR3 protein. Here the sample spans more than 300,000 distinct CDR3 sequences, about two fifths being singletons. The sample was glioma tissue, nonneoplastic brain tissue, or PBMCs (not recorded which). The receptors here all came from a human donor with low-grade glioma or glioblastoma, undergoing nonglioma brain surgery, or in good health (not recorded which). The CDR3 runs from the conserved cysteine through the conserved F or W. A D gene is named only where the DNA matches it firmly. Size tells how often a clone was seen (once, few, many) or the class of an expanded clone, and some rows leave it out.

d_call	v_call	clone_size	j_call	cdr3_aa	cdr3_nt
TRBD1	TRBV5-1	-	TRBJ2-3	CASRLTGGNTQYF	TGCGCCAGCAGATTAACAGGGGGGAACACGCAGTATTTT
TRBD2	TRBV28	once	TRBJ2-1	CASSNPWGLAGAYNEQFF	TGTGCCAGCAGCAATCCTTGGGGACTAGCGGGAGCCTACAATGAGCAGTTCTTC
TRBD1	TRBV15	-	TRBJ1-4	CATSRPRPQGAREKLFF	TGTGCCACCAGCAGACCAAGACCACAGGGGGCGCGGGAAAAACTGTTTTTT
-	TRBV3-1	few	TRBJ1-1	CASSQGRGQAEAFF	TGTGCCAGCAGCCAAGGGCGGGGGCAGGCTGAAGCTTTCTTT
TRBD2	TRBV7-7	many	TRBJ2-2	CASSPRLAGGLVPGELFF	TGTGCTAGCAGCCCGAGACTAGCGGGAGGCCTCGTGCCGGGGGAGCTGTTTTTT
TRBD1	TRBV6-5	few	TRBJ2-5	CASSYGQGVQETQYF	TGTGCCAGCAGTTACGGACAGGGGGTCCAAGAGACCCAGTACTTC
TRBD1	TRBV6-2/TRBV6-3	-	TRBJ2-7	CASSYSSRQGNEQYF	TGTGCCAGCAGTTACTCATCGCGACAGGGAAACGAGCAGTACTTC
-	TRBV27	many	TRBJ2-7	CASSLGTSYEQYF	TGTGCCAGCAGTTTAGGGACCTCCTACGAGCAGTACTTC
TRBD2	TRBV20-1	-	TRBJ2-3	CGAKGGVDSTDTQYF	TGCGGTGCGAAGGGAGGGGTCGATAGCACAGATACGCAGTATTTT
-	TRBV7-3	-	TRBJ2-1	CASSYSGAANEQFF	TGTGCCAGCAGCTATAGCGGAGCGGCCAATGAGCAGTTCTTC
-	TRBV4-2	few	TRBJ2-3	CASSQEPGGLAGGPVDTQYF	TGTGCCAGCAGCCAAGAGCCAGGGGGCCTGGCGGGAGGGCCTGTTGATACGCAGTATTTT
-	TRBV15	-	TRBJ2-5	CATARNDGETQYF	TGTGCCACCGCCCGGAATGATGGGGAGACCCAGTACTTC
-	TRBV10-3	few	TRBJ2-1	CAISESMGQVHYNEQFF	TGTGCCATCAGTGAGTCTATGGGGCAGGTTCACTACAATGAGCAGTTCTTC
-	TRBV9	-	TRBJ2-1	CASSVGPGVVEQFF	-
TRBD1	TRBV5-4	few	TRBJ1-1	CASSEGQGMNTEAFF	TGTGCCAGCAGCGAGGGACAGGGAATGAACACTGAAGCTTTCTTT
TRBD1	TRBV28	-	TRBJ2-3	CASTDRVQDTQYF	TGTGCCAGCACAGACAGGGTTCAAGATACGCAGTATTTT
-	TRBV20-1	-	TRBJ2-1	CSARVVTEVYNEQFF	TGCAGTGCTAGAGTAGTTACGGAGGTCTACAATGAGCAGTTCTTC
TRBD1	TRBV4-1	once	TRBJ1-5	CASSRGGQDGDQPQHF	TGCGCCAGCAGCCGTGGGGGACAGGACGGCGATCAGCCCCAGCATTTT
TRBD1	TRBV18	once	TRBJ1-5	CASSLALGQSQPQHF	TGTGCCAGCTCACTTGCTTTGGGACAGTCTCAGCCCCAGCATTTT
TRBD2	TRBV6-2/TRBV6-3	few	TRBJ2-1	CASSLTTSVGLNEQFF	TGTGCCAGCAGTCTCACGACTAGCGTGGGGCTCAATGAGCAGTTCTTC
-	TRBV7-2	-	TRBJ1-2	CASSVAVGVDYGYTF	TGTGCCAGCAGCGTAGCGGTAGGGGTAGACTATGGCTACACCTTC
-	TRBV7-2	-	TRBJ2-4	CASSLAGGLDIQYF	TGTGCCAGCAGCTTAGCAGGAGGGTTGGACATTCAGTACTTC
TRBD1	TRBV7-6	once	TRBJ2-6	CASSEGQGIFGANVLTF	TGTGCCAGCAGCGAGGGACAGGGGATCTTTGGGGCCAACGTCCTGACTTTC
-	TRBV27	many	TRBJ2-7	CASSLMGTYEQYF	TGTGCCAGCAGTTTAATGGGTACCTACGAGCAGTACTTC
TRBD2	TRBV19	-	TRBJ2-1	CASSMVGEGHNEQFF	TGTGCCAGTAGTATGGTAGGGGAGGGCCACAATGAGCAGTTCTTC
TRBD2	TRBV3-1	once	TRBJ2-1	CASSQGAGPYNEQFF	TGTGCCAGCAGCCAAGGAGCGGGACCCTACAATGAGCAGTTCTTC
-	TRBV6-5	few	TRBJ1-1	CASIGRDTVKAFF	TGTGCCAGCATTGGTCGGGACACCGTTAAAGCTTTCTTT
-	TRBV7-2	many	TRBJ2-3	CASSLDRAGDTQYF	TGTGCCAGCAGCTTAGATCGGGCCGGAGATACGCAGTATTTT
-	TRBV15	-	TRBJ1-5	CATSRPPGQPQHF	TGTGCCACCAGCAGACCTCCTGGTCAGCCCCAGCATTTT
-	TRBV7-2	-	TRBJ1-2	CASSLMHNYGYTF	TGTGCCAGCAGCTTAATGCACAACTATGGCTACACCTTC
-	TRBV6-1	many	TRBJ1-1	CASTVTGPTEAFF	TGTGCCAGCACCGTGACAGGTCCCACTGAAGCTTTCTTT
-	TRBV20-1	many	TRBJ2-3	CSASHTGTDTQYF	TGCAGTGCTAGTCACACAGGAACAGATACGCAGTATTTT
TRBD2	TRBV6-5	many	TRBJ2-7	CASSNSGSNEQYF	TGTGCCAGCAGCAATAGCGGGAGCAACGAGCAGTACTTC
TRBD1	TRBV5-6	-	TRBJ2-7	CASSLAGSLGQGYEQYF	TGTGCCAGCAGCTTGGCAGGTTCTCTGGGACAGGGCTACGAGCAGTACTTC
TRBD2	TRBV29-1	-	TRBJ2-7	CSVTTSGGYEQYF	TGCAGCGTGACCACTAGCGGAGGCTACGAGCAGTACTTC
TRBD1	TRBV7-2	-	TRBJ1-2	CASSQAAGGVPLFNYGYTF	TGTGCCAGCAGCCAGGCGGCAGGGGGCGTACCACTATTTAACTATGGCTACACCTTC
-	TRBV7-8	many	TRBJ1-1	CASSLTDTEAFF	TGTGCCAGCAGCTTAACCGACACGGAAGCTTTCTTT
TRBD2	TRBV7-2	-	TRBJ2-7	CASSLLLAASSYEQYF	TGTGCCAGCAGCTTACTACTAGCGGCTAGCTCCTACGAGCAGTACTTC
-	TRBV2	few	TRBJ1-1	CASSDFRTTFF	TGTGCCAGCAGTGACTTCCGGACGACTTTCTTT
-	TRBV6-1	few	TRBJ2-3	CASSISSWGLADTQYF	TGTGCCAGCAGTATCTCTTCTTGGGGGCTTGCAGATACGCAGTATTTT
-	TRBV19	-	TRBJ1-1	CASSIEGGWNTEAFF	TGTGCCAGTAGTATAGAGGGGGGATGGAACACTGAAGCTTTCTTT
TRBD1	TRBV2	few	TRBJ1-5	CASRSGTGGPQPQHF	TGTGCCAGCAGGTCCGGGACAGGGGGCCCTCAGCCCCAGCATTTT
-	TRBV2	-	TRBJ1-1	CASSEWTRNTEAFF	TGTGCCAGCAGTGAATGGACACGAAACACTGAAGCTTTCTTT
TRBD2	TRBV24-1	-	TRBJ2-1	CATSRREGSYNEQFF	TGTGCCACCAGCCGAAGGGAGGGGTCCTACAATGAGCAGTTCTTC
-	TRBV20-1	-	TRBJ2-1	CSARGGPSSYNEQFF	TGCAGTGCTAGAGGGGGGCCGAGCTCCTACAATGAGCAGTTCTTC
-	TRBV24-1	-	TRBJ2-3	CATSDLHGADTQYF	TGTGCCACCAGTGATTTACACGGCGCAGATACGCAGTATTTT
-	TRBV4-3	-	TRBJ2-3	CASSQDPSTDTQYF	TGCGCCAGCAGCCAAGATCCCAGCACAGATACGCAGTATTTT
-	TRBV28	-	TRBJ2-7	CASSPTMGTNPPWDF	TGTGCCAGCAGTCCCACTATGGGGACCAACCCCCCCTGGGACTTC
-	TRBV6-1	many	TRBJ2-1	CASSMRYNEQFF	TGTGCCAGCAGTATGCGCTACAATGAGCAGTTCTTC
-	TRBV2	-	TRBJ2-5	CASRIRTSYNEQYF	TGTGCCAGCAGAATTCGGACTTCCTACAATGAGCAGTACTTC
TRBD1	TRBV19	few	TRBJ2-7	CASSFTGGASSYEQYF	TGTGCCAGTAGTTTTACAGGGGGCGCGAGCTCCTACGAGCAGTACTTC
-	TRBV7-2	few	TRBJ1-2	CASSTPGLIYGYTF	TGTGCCAGCAGCACCCCGGGACTGATCTATGGCTACACCTTC
-	TRBV5-6	-	TRBJ2-1	CASSLRVSSYNEQFF	TGTGCCAGCAGCTTACGGGTCAGCTCCTACAATGAGCAGTTCTTC
-	TRBV7-2	-	TRBJ1-1	CASSLDGRRPEAFF	TGTGCCAGCAGCTTAGACGGCAGGCGCCCTGAAGCTTTCTTT
TRBD1	TRBV15	many	TRBJ1-2	CATSRGTGGGYGYTF	TGTGCCACCAGCAGAGGGACAGGGGGCGGCTATGGCTACACCTTC
-	TRBV7-3	-	TRBJ2-5	CASSLNAGQETHYF	TGTGCCAGCAGCTTAAATGCAGGGCAAGAGACCCACTACTTC
-	TRBV7-9	-	TRBJ2-1	CASSLDGQYNEQFF	TGTGCCAGCAGCTTAGACGGCCAGTACAATGAGCAGTTCTTC
-	TRBV29-1	-	TRBJ2-1	CSVEDLRTGGEQFF	TGCAGCGTTGAAGATCTGCGGACCGGGGGTGAGCAGTTCTTC
-	TRBV28	-	TRBJ2-7	CVSSFAYRSNNEQYF	TGTGTCAGCAGTTTCGCCTATAGGAGTAATAACGAGCAGTACTTC
-	TRBV28	-	TRBJ2-3	CASSLSGDQADTRYF	TGTGCCAGCAGTTTGTCGGGGGACCAGGCAGATACGCGGTATTTT